The rows below give T cell receptor beta chains drawn from one sample of a study of PD-1 blockade in classical Hodgkin lymphoma. This table comes from immunoSEQ multiplex PCR, and its TCRdb copy is limited to in-frame clones, with some not included. The sample has roughly 13,000 clones, about 78% seen once. This material consisted of peripheral blood mononuclear cells (PBMCs), taken before the second cycle of nivolumab. The receptors here all came from a human donor with classical Hodgkin lymphoma. Both conserved end residues are part of each CDR3. D genes are given only for firm matches. A row's size may be missing; if present it is once, few, many or a size class.

V gene	D gene	J gene	clone size	CDR3 DNA	CDR3 protein
TRBV5-1	.	TRBJ2-2	.	TGCGCCAGCAGCCGGGATGGGGGCCCCGGGGAGCTGTTTTTT	CASSRDGGPGELFF
TRBV28	.	TRBJ1-4	.	TGTGCCAGTCGGGTGGGCCTGAATAAACTGTTTTTT	CASRVGLNKLFF
TRBV19	TRBD1	TRBJ1-2	.	TGTGCCATCCCGGACAGGGAGGATGGCTACACCTTC	CAIPDREDGYTF
TRBV11-2	.	TRBJ1-2	.	TGTGCCAGCAGCTTAGGGCCTTGGCTGGGCTACACCTTC	CASSLGPWLGYTF
TRBV7-9	.	TRBJ1-1	.	TGTGCCAGCAGCTTAGGGAGCACTGAAGCTTTCTTT	CASSLGSTEAFF
TRBV7-2	TRBD2	TRBJ2-5	once	TGTGCCAGCAGCTTAGGATGGGGGGGTCAAGAGACCCAGTACTTC	CASSLGWGGQETQYF
TRBV7-9	.	TRBJ1-2	.	TGTGCCAGCAGCTTAGCCGTCGCAGAGGGCTATGGCTACACCTTC	CASSLAVAEGYGYTF
TRBV18	.	TRBJ1-1	.	TGTGCCAGCTCACCAACAGGGTTGGCTGAAGCTTTCTTT	CASSPTGLAEAFF
TRBV7-9	.	TRBJ1-2	.	TGTGCCAGCAGCTTAGGTCAGATCTATGGCTACACCTTC	CASSLGQIYGYTF
TRBV15	.	TRBJ2-1	.	TGTGCCACCAGCAGAGATTTGCGGTCTGAGCAGTTCTTC	CATSRDLRSEQFF
TRBV6-6	.	TRBJ1-1	.	TGTGCCAGCAGTTACTCACGGGGCACTGAAGCTTTCTTT	CASSYSRGTEAFF
TRBV2	.	TRBJ1-5	.	TGTGCCAGCAGTGACCCGGGGCCCCAGCATTTT	CASSDPGPQHF
TRBV2	.	TRBJ2-2	.	TGTGCCAGGGCCGGGGTGGGCACCGGGGAGCTGTTTTTT	CARAGVGTGELFF
TRBV20-1	.	TRBJ2-5	.	TGCGGCATCCGGGGGCAGGAGACCCAGTACTTC	CGIRGQETQYF